This T cell receptor beta chain was obtained from a study of T-cell memory formation after mild COVID-19. Germline V CDR1 and CDR2: SEHNR, FQNEAQ (reference sequence). The CDR3 length is 12 residues. V shed 6 bases and J shed 9 bases, with 12 bases lying between them. Study conclusions and caveats: Day 15 to 85 contractors were CD4/CD8 balanced; later expanders leaned CD4+. CD4+ contracting clones were found mainly in CM and EM, and CD8+ ones in EMRA. Pre-infection memory harbored some responding clones, suggesting cross-reactive memory joined.

The table lists this clonotype with a few counts. The antigen is not known. Barcoded TCR alpha and TCR beta cDNA libraries with UMIs came from 5'RACE using constant-segment primers. TCRdb re-derived calls from the 5' RACE reads in MiXCR, one entry per CDR3 protein. The table has 410,000 or so distinct CDR3 sequences, less than 25% seen once; the top ten hold about an eighth. Sequencing was performed on PBMCs or a T cell subset sorted from them (not recorded which). This clonotype was obtained from an adult woman who had mild COVID-19 (a few samples of this study predate the infection). Cell type and time point are not known. The chain combines TRBV7-9 with TRBJ2-1, with D unclear. The CDR3 nucleotides read TGTGCCAGCAGTCCCGGAGCTGCTGAGCAGTTCTTC. As protein: CASSPGAAEQFF.